The clone carrying this T cell receptor beta chain was counted between two and nine times. Its antigen is unidentified. The time point: cycle 4 day 1 (C4D1), after less than seven weeks of nivolumab. Every patient was affected by relapse after autologous stem cell transplantation, while exposure to brentuximab vedotin was not uniform. Magnetic negative selection was used to purify CD4+ T cells from PBMCs that had been thawed. Best outcomes ranged across complete response, partial response and progressive disease. TCRdb keeps only in-frame clones here, not all; method: immunoSEQ multiplex PCR. The repertoire holds approximately 9,000 clones, with approximately 80% as singletons. The sample originates from a study of PD-1 blockade in classical Hodgkin lymphoma. General study points: CD4+ TCR diversity rose significantly by C4D1, and CD8+ TCR diversity did not.

This sequence originates from a human donor with classical Hodgkin lymphoma. The sample was CD4+ T cells from blood, taken before the fourth cycle of nivolumab.

The CDR3 sequence is CASSLGDSVYNEQFF. CDR3 sequence (DNA): TGTGCCAGCAGCTTAGGAGATAGCGTGTACAATGAGCAGTTCTTC. The chain is built from TRBV7-9 and TRBJ2-1; perhaps TRBD2 as D (5 bases). The CDR3 has 15 amino acids. Trimming removed 1 base from V and 4 bases from J, with 11 bases in between. Germline CDR1 is SEHNR and CDR2 is FQNEAQ (reference sequence).